The clone carrying this T cell receptor (beta chain) was picked up one time. Its antigen is not identified. Using unique molecular identifiers, the investigators prepared the TCRbeta library. TCRdb used MiXCR to reprocess the PCR reads, holding one entry per CDR3 protein. The sample carries 300,000 to 350,000 distinct CDR3 sequences, roughly 25% recorded once. These data come from a study of T-cell reconstitution after alpha-beta-depleted transplantation in children. The CDR3 consists of 12 residues. V was cut by 9 bases and J by 5 bases, with 14 bases left in between. Study-wide points: Hyperexpanded clones declined; after one year, newly produced T cells mostly supplied diversity. There were some patients whose high TCRbeta diversity at day 60 came from surviving recipient T cells and thymic progenitors. The origin of alpha-beta T cells about two months after transplant was reportedly several hundred expanded graft clones.

The source of this sequence is a male patient younger than 18 who had a stem cell transplant for acute lymphoblastic leukemia, so the T cells may come from the graft donor. The gene calls are TRBV12-3 or TRBV12-4 and TRBJ2-7; D is unclear. Here the sequenced sample was PBMCs, mostly from graft donor cells, taken 180 days after TCRalphabeta/CD19-depleted stem cell transplant. The CDR3 spells CASTQASHEQYF. DNA for the CDR3: TGTGCCAGTACCCAGGCTTCCCACGAGCAGTACTTC.